Detailed here is one TCR beta chain. CDR1 and CDR2 (germline): MNHNY, SVGAGI (reference sequence). The ends were cut back, 4 bases at V and 7 bases at J, with 16 bases in the middle. The CDR3 contains 15 residues. This entry is derived from a study of early T cells in non-severe SARS-CoV-2 infection. About the study: With bulk RNA from unsorted whole blood as input, sequencing yielded unpaired chains.

TCRdb called the 5' RACE reads again in MiXCR, with one record for every CDR3 protein. The sample includes tens of thousands of distinct CDR3 sequences, approximately 12% seen only once; the top ten take 4% to 5.5%. The chain employs TRBV6-6 and TRBJ1-4; a weak D match, TRBD1 (5 bases). This clonotype was sampled from an adult who was a healthcare worker with PCR-confirmed SARS-CoV-2 infection or an uninfected control (not recorded which). Sequencing was carried out using whole blood. Written as DNA, the CDR3 is TGTGCCAGCAGTTTTCTTCAGGGTCCTGCTGAAAAACTGTTTTTT. As protein: CASSFLQGPAEKLFF.